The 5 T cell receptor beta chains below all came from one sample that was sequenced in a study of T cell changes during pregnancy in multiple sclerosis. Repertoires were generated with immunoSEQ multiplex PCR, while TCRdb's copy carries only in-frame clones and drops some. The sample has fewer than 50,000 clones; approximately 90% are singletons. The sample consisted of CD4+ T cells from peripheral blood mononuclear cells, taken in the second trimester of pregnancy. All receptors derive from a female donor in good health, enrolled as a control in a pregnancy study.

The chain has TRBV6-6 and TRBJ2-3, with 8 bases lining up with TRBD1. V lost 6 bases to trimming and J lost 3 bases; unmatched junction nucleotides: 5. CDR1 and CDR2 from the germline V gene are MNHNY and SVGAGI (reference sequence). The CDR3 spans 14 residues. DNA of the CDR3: TGTGCCAGCAGAGGACAGGGAACAACAGATACGCAGTATTTT. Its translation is CASRGQGTTDTQYF.

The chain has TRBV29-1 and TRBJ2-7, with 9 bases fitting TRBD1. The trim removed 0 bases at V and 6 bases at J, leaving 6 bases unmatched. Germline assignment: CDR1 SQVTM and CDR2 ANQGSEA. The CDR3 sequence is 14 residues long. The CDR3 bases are TGCAGCGTTGAAGATCGGACAGGGGTAGTCGAGCAGTACTTC. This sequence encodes CSVEDRTGVVEQYF.

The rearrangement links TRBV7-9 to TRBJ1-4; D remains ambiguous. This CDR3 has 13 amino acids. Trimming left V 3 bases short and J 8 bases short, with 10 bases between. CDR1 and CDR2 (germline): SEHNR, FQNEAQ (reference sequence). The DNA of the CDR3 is TGTGCCAGCAGCTTCGGTGTTAACGAAAAACTGTTTTTT. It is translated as CASSFGVNEKLFF.

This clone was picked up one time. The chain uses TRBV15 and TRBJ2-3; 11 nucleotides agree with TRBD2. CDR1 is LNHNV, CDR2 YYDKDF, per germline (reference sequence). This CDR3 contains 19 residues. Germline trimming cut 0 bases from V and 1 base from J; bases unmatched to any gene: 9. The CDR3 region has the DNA TGTGCCACCAGCAGAGATTTGGGAGGACTAGCGGGCCGCACAGATACGCAGTATTTT. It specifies CATSRDLGGLAGRTDTQYF.

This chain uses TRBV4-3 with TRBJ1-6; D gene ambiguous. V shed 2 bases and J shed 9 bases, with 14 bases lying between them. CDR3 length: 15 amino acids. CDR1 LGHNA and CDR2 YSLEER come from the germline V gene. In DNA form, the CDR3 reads TGCGCCAGCAGCCAACACCCTTTTAGTGGTTCACCCCTCCACTTT. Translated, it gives CASSQHPFSGSPLHF.